Following are 8 T cell receptor beta chains from one sample sequenced in a study of Ad26.COV2.S vaccination and SARS-CoV-2 variants. As to treatment: 15 to 20 received Ad26.COV2.S at low or high dose, single or two shots; about five received placebo; per-sample allocation not given. Specimens were obtained on day 63 following the first vaccine or placebo injection. Repertoires were generated with immunoSEQ multiplex PCR, while TCRdb's copy carries only in-frame clones and drops some. The sample gives just under 250,000 clones, roughly 90% of which show up once; 9.5% to 12% is in the top ten. Sequenced material: peripheral blood, taken in a trial of Ad26.COV2.S vaccine versus placebo. Source of these receptors: a person between 18 and 65 years old who received the Ad26.COV2.S COVID-19 vaccine or a placebo.

The genes are TRBV28 and TRBJ2-1; the match to TRBD2 covers 11 bases. The V gene's germline CDR1 is MDHEN and CDR2 SYDVKM. This CDR3 region has 14 residues. Trimming took 6 bases from V and 6 from J; bases not matched to a gene: 4. CDR3 in DNA: TGTGCCAGCAGCAGCGGACTAGCGGGCAATGAGCAGTTCTTC. This sequence encodes CASSSGLAGNEQFF.

This rearrangement joins TRBV28 to TRBJ1-5; D may be TRBD1 (6 bases). V dropped 5 bases and J dropped 2 bases, with 13 bases sitting between them. Germline V gene data show CDR1 as MDHEN and CDR2 as SYDVKM. The CDR3 covers 15 residues. In DNA form, the CDR3 reads TGTGCCAGCAGTCAACAGGGAGGTGGCAATCAGCCCCAGCATTTT. As protein: CASSQQGGGNQPQHF.

V gene TRBV6-2 or TRBV6-3 combines with J gene TRBJ1-5; D unclear. The CDR3 totals 17 residues. CDR1 and CDR2 from the germline V gene are MNHEY and SVGEGT. Trimming left V 0 bases short and J 6 bases short, with 18 bases between. The CDR3 reads CASSYSTGGSLGQPQHF. CDR3 DNA sequence: TGTGCCAGCAGTTACTCGACTGGAGGGAGCTTGGGTCAGCCCCAGCATTTT.

This sequence joins TRBV6-5 and TRBJ2-1; possibly TRBD1 for D (5 bases). The CDR3 is 16 residues long. Trimming removed 0 bases at V and 6 bases at J, with 15 bases between. The germline CDR1 and CDR2 sequences are MNHEY and SVGAGI. The CDR3 DNA is TGTGCCAGCAGTTACTCGGACATGAGGTGGTCCAATGAGCAGTTCTTC. This gives the protein CASSYSDMRWSNEQFF.

CDR3 region: CASAGGKRGGGPSTDTQYF. CDR3 sequence (DNA): TGTGCCAGCGCTGGGGGCAAGAGGGGCGGGGGCCCCAGCACAGATACGCAGTATTTT. The rearrangement links TRBV7-9 to TRBJ2-3, with TRBD2 as a possible D gene (7 bases). The germline gives CDR1 SEHNR, CDR2 FQNEAQ (reference sequence). The CDR3 extends over 19 amino acids. V dropped 8 bases and J dropped 0 bases, with 27 bases sitting between them.

This clone was counted once. The genes are TRBV6-5 and TRBJ1-2, with a tentative D call TRBD1 (5 bases). The germline V and J ends were trimmed by 5 bases and 4 bases, with 11 bases remaining between them. The CDR3 has 13 residues. In germline, CDR1 is MNHEY, CDR2 SVGAGI. The CDR3 DNA is TGTGCCAGCAGTCTACGACAGTTCTATGGCTACACCTTC. It specifies CASSLRQFYGYTF.

The chain has TRBV6-1 and TRBJ1-5; 11 nucleotides line up with TRBD1. V shed 3 bases and J 6 bases; nucleotides not matched to a gene: 4. CDR3 size: 15 residues. CDR1 is MNHNS and CDR2 is SASEGT in the germline V gene. DNA for the CDR3: TGTGCCAGCAGTGACCGGACAGGGGGCGGTCAGCCCCAGCATTTT. Protein sequence: CASSDRTGGGQPQHF.

This clone has only a few counts. The rearrangement links TRBV12-3 or TRBV12-4 to TRBJ1-2, with 8 bases identical to TRBD1. The CDR3 consists of 13 residues. The trim removed 7 bases at V and 5 bases at J, leaving 6 bases unmatched. The CDR3 spells CASTRTGPYGYTF. The CDR3 DNA is TGTGCCAGCACCAGGACAGGGCCATATGGCTACACCTTC.